This T cell receptor (beta chain) is drawn from a study of Ad26.COV2.S vaccination and SARS-CoV-2 variants. Across the study: Enrolled in COV1001, the donor was in the Ad26.COV2.S trial arm, which received the vaccine.

CDR3 length: 13 amino acids. CDR1 SGHAT and CDR2 FQNNGV come from the germline V gene. V dropped 0 bases and J dropped 7 bases, with 7 bases sitting between them. Method: immunoSEQ multiplex PCR; TCRdb's copy keeps in-frame clones and lacks some. In the table there are more than 300,000 clones, 85% of which are singletons. A word on this clone: What it binds is not known.

Findings and caveats of the study: Reportedly, after vaccination the spike-specific CD8+ and CD4+ T cell responses displayed substantial breadth. Breadth measured for non-spike TCRs was similar across vaccine and placebo recipients.

As for treatment: 15 to 20 received Ad26.COV2.S at low or high dose, single or two shots; several received placebo; per-sample allocation not given. The study sampled participants on day 63 after the first vaccine or placebo injection. This TCR derives from a person aged 18-65 years who received the Ad26.COV2.S COVID-19 vaccine or a placebo. The input for sequencing was peripheral blood, taken in a trial of Ad26.COV2.S vaccine versus placebo. The chain carries TRBV11-2 and TRBJ2-1; no reliable D call. The chain's CDR3 is CASSLDRRNEQFF. CDR3 nucleotides: TGTGCCAGCAGCTTAGATCGTAGAAATGAGCAGTTCTTC.